The TCR beta chain under discussion was sequenced for a study of blood T cells in healthy people across ages (dated by TCRdb to 2013 to 2016). As for the study more broadly: In model experiments, roughly one uniquely barcoded TCR beta cDNA molecule per two T cells was captured by template switching. The study analyzed two additional independent replicas of 1 million unique cDNA reads from the same blood draw for two donors, one aged 18 to 29 and one aged 80 or older. Donors of different ages were randomly distributed across sequencing lanes to avoid experimental bias. Donors were grouped into four age groups: young (average about 15 years), middle-aged (less than 40), aged (around 56) and long-lived (less than 85). To track age-related changes in TCR beta repertoire diversity, the study relied on deep sequencing normalized with unique cDNA molecular identifiers.

The library came from 5' RACE. Sequencing was carried out with an Illumina HiSeq 2500. The second PCR ran for about 7 to 11 cycles and used a J-beta primer mix along with a sample-barcoded 5' primer. A unique molecular identifier was introduced onto each TCR beta cDNA molecule by a template-switch 5' adaptor carrying 12 random nucleotides. Each sample yielded at least 3 million CDR3-containing paired-end reads. All of the RNA was converted into first-strand cDNA using the Mint cDNA synthesis kit, with a TRBC-specific oligonucleotide serving as the primer. All cDNA was treated with uracil-DNA glycosylase and then went through a first 18-cycle PCR with the universal primers M1SS and BC2_uni_R. Per the source publication's procedure: Each sample was normalized by randomly selecting 1 million high-quality reads, each carrying a distinct molecular identifier. Reads with shared molecular identifiers were discarded instead of being binned into consensus sequences. MiTCR, with a Q25 quality threshold and the strictest error-elimination algorithm, was used for CDR3 identification, clonotype clustering and error correction. A nonparametric unseen species model using Euler transformation provided a lower-bound estimate of total TCR beta diversity. TCRdb passed the public sequencing reads through fastp at Q25 and MiXCR, retaining productive beta sequences. Under each unique CDR3 protein, matching rows form one entry showing the most common genes and DNA. TCRdb, not the original authors, processed these V and J calls. Here the sample has over 300,000 distinct CDR3 sequences; 45% to 65% occur a single time. The ten biggest clones cover 50% to 65% of the sample.

Donors were approximately 42 systemically healthy Caucasian individuals from Russia aged roughly 6 to 90 years. Each donor gave about 9.7 milliliters of peripheral blood, drawn into EDTA-treated Vacutainer tubes. PBMCs were isolated by Ficoll-Paque density-gradient centrifugation, with at least 6.5 million obtained per sample. Trizol reagent was used to extract total RNA from PBMCs, with at least 5.5 micrograms per sample. Naive CD45RAhigh/CD27high T cell percentages were measured by flow cytometry on a PBMC aliquot from every donor. Study-wide conclusions, independent of this receptor: Observed TCR beta diversity per million T cells fell roughly linearly with age, and a significant reduction was already apparent by age around 44. A strong correlation was found between observed TCR beta diversity and the percentage of naive T cells measured by flow cytometry. Because the CMV infection status of the donors was unknown, age-related changes in expanded clonotypes may potentially have been confounded. Compared with the aged group, more naive CD4+ T cells, fewer expanded clones and increased TCR diversity were shown by the long-lived group, suggesting age selection. Estimates of total diversity based on one million sequenced T cells were considered lower bounds and underestimates. Because profiling used bulk unsorted PBMCs, naive and antigen-experienced compartments could not be compared conclusively.

In the germline V gene (reference sequence), CDR1 corresponds to DFQATT and CDR2 to SNEGSKA. Trimming removed 1 base from V and 5 bases from J; the gene matches leave 2 bases unexplained. The CDR3 runs 13 amino acids, cysteine and phenylalanine included. Only CDR3 DNA remains: 39 bases, in frame from the first base. Points on this clonotype: The target of this receptor is not known. No per-base quality is available; no much larger clone lies one base away.

The TCR was taken from a man aged 55 to 70 in good health. The material sequenced was blood. The V gene is TRBV20-1 and the J gene is TRBJ1-2; TRBD1 fits 9 bases in the junction. The CDR3 protein: CSARVDRGYGYTF. The bases read TGCAGTGCTAGAGTAGACAGGGGGTATGGCTACACCTTC.